A selection of T cell receptor beta chains follows, all from one sample in a study of blood T cell repertoires in COVID-19. Clones were sequenced by immunoSEQ multiplex PCR, and TCRdb holds only the in-frame ones, with some missing. The sample has about 140,000 clones, 80% to 85% seen once. Sequencing input: peripheral blood. These receptors were collected from a woman of 80 years or more with acute or convalescent COVID-19. CDR3s include the opening cysteine and the closing phenylalanine or tryptophan. The D gene is left open where the match is weak. Some rows have no size entry. The others give once, few or many, or a class for an expanded clone.

V gene: TRBV5-1
clone size: -
J gene: TRBJ2-5
D gene: TRBD1
CDR3 protein: CASSKDRQETQYF
CDR3 DNA: TGCGCCAGCAGCAAGGACAGGCAAGAGACCCAGTACTTC

V gene: TRBV6-6
clone size: once
J gene: TRBJ2-2
D gene: -
CDR3 protein: CASSSIIQNTGELFF
CDR3 DNA: TGTGCCAGCAGTTCAATCATTCAGAACACCGGGGAGCTGTTTTTT

V gene: TRBV5-1
clone size: -
J gene: TRBJ1-1
D gene: -
CDR3 protein: CASSLGSGSVTEAFF
CDR3 DNA: TGCGCCAGCAGCTTGGGATCGGGTTCGGTCACTGAAGCTTTCTTT

V gene: TRBV3-1/TRBV3-2
clone size: -
J gene: TRBJ2-1
D gene: TRBD2
CDR3 protein: CASTPDSGILTYNEQFF
CDR3 DNA: TGTGCCAGCACTCCGGATAGCGGGATCTTAACCTACAATGAGCAGTTCTTC

V gene: TRBV11-2
clone size: -
J gene: TRBJ2-5
D gene: -
CDR3 protein: CASSLVLGLRAQETQYF
CDR3 DNA: TGTGCCAGCAGCTTAGTCCTGGGGCTAAGAGCTCAAGAGACCCAGTACTTC

V gene: TRBV6-4
clone size: -
J gene: TRBJ2-1
D gene: TRBD1
CDR3 protein: CASSDQSRGPAYTEQFF
CDR3 DNA: TGTGCCAGCAGTGACCAAAGCAGGGGGCCAGCATACACTGAGCAGTTCTTC

V gene: TRBV5-1
clone size: -
J gene: TRBJ2-5
D gene: TRBD1
CDR3 protein: CASSPQGAWTQYF
CDR3 DNA: TGCGCCAGCAGCCCTCAGGGGGCCTGGACCCAGTACTTC

V gene: TRBV12-3/TRBV12-4
clone size: -
J gene: TRBJ2-5
D gene: -
CDR3 protein: CASRPSRGETQYF
CDR3 DNA: TGTGCCAGCAGACCCTCTAGGGGAGAGACCCAGTACTTC

V gene: TRBV18
clone size: -
J gene: TRBJ2-3
D gene: -
CDR3 protein: CASSPTVYTTDTQYF
CDR3 DNA: TGTGCCAGCTCACCGACAGTCTATACCACAGATACGCAGTATTTT

V gene: TRBV5-1
clone size: few
J gene: TRBJ1-6
D gene: TRBD1
CDR3 protein: CASSSQQGRVGSPLHF
CDR3 DNA: TGCGCCAGCAGCTCACAACAGGGGCGAGTTGGGTCACCCCTCCACTTT

V gene: TRBV4-2
clone size: -
J gene: TRBJ2-7
D gene: -
CDR3 protein: CASSLEPAGSYEQYF
CDR3 DNA: TGTGCCAGCAGCCTCGAACCGGCAGGATCCTACGAGCAGTACTTC

V gene: TRBV2
clone size: -
J gene: TRBJ1-2
D gene: -
CDR3 protein: CASRAFFSDSYGYTF
CDR3 DNA: TGTGCCAGCAGAGCGTTCTTCAGTGATTCCTATGGCTACACCTTC

V gene: TRBV29-1
clone size: -
J gene: TRBJ2-5
D gene: -
CDR3 protein: CSVERPTPETQYF
CDR3 DNA: TGCAGCGTTGAGAGGCCTACTCCAGAGACCCAGTACTTC

V gene: TRBV19
clone size: -
J gene: TRBJ1-5
D gene: -
CDR3 protein: CASSITGYSNQPQHF
CDR3 DNA: TGTGCCAGTAGTATTACAGGGTATAGCAATCAGCCCCAGCATTTT

V gene: TRBV4-2
clone size: -
J gene: TRBJ2-1
D gene: TRBD2
CDR3 protein: CASSRPREGRVNEQFF
CDR3 DNA: TGTGCCAGCAGCCGTCCGCGGGAGGGCCGGGTCAATGAGCAGTTCTTC

V gene: TRBV5-1
clone size: once
J gene: TRBJ2-3
D gene: -
CDR3 protein: CASSRRGRLSTDTQYF
CDR3 DNA: TGCGCCAGCAGCCGGCGGGGGCGACTTAGCACAGATACGCAGTATTTT

V gene: TRBV12-3/TRBV12-4
clone size: -
J gene: TRBJ2-7
D gene: -
CDR3 protein: CASSLGGFEQYF
CDR3 DNA: TGTGCCAGCAGTCTCGGAGGTTTCGAGCAGTACTTC

V gene: TRBV11-3
clone size: once
J gene: TRBJ2-3
D gene: -
CDR3 protein: CASSASGDTQYF
CDR3 DNA: TGTGCCAGCAGCGCGTCAGGGGATACGCAGTATTTT

V gene: TRBV2
clone size: few
J gene: TRBJ1-2
D gene: TRBD1
CDR3 protein: CASRYDRGNYGYTF
CDR3 DNA: TGTGCCAGCAGATACGACAGGGGAAACTATGGCTACACCTTC

V gene: TRBV4-2
clone size: -
J gene: TRBJ2-5
D gene: TRBD2
CDR3 protein: CASRRGGAQETQYF
CDR3 DNA: TGTGCCAGCAGGCGCGGGGGGGCCCAAGAGACCCAGTACTTC

V gene: TRBV6-5
clone size: -
J gene: TRBJ2-1
D gene: -
CDR3 protein: CASRRAWEQFF
CDR3 DNA: TGTGCCAGCCGCAGGGCTTGGGAGCAGTTCTTC

V gene: TRBV4-1
clone size: -
J gene: TRBJ2-2
D gene: -
CDR3 protein: CASSQLPLAIGELFF
CDR3 DNA: TGCGCCAGCAGCCAGCTGCCTTTAGCAATCGGGGAGCTGTTTTTT

V gene: TRBV27
clone size: -
J gene: TRBJ2-7
D gene: -
CDR3 protein: CASSHSYEQYF
CDR3 DNA: TGTGCCAGCAGTCACTCCTACGAGCAGTACTTC

V gene: TRBV30
clone size: -
J gene: TRBJ2-7
D gene: -
CDR3 protein: CAWSIGVGAEQYF
CDR3 DNA: TGTGCCTGGAGCATAGGGGTGGGGGCCGAGCAGTACTTC

V gene: TRBV6-4
clone size: -
J gene: TRBJ2-3
D gene: TRBD2
CDR3 protein: CASNQREYADTQYF
CDR3 DNA: TGTGCCAGCAACCAGCGGGAGTATGCAGATACGCAGTATTTT

V gene: TRBV19
clone size: once
J gene: TRBJ2-3
D gene: -
CDR3 protein: CASSPSRRRVGTDTQYF
CDR3 DNA: TGTGCCAGTAGTCCGTCCCGGCGGCGAGTCGGCACAGATACGCAGTATTTT

V gene: TRBV28
clone size: -
J gene: TRBJ2-3
D gene: TRBD2
CDR3 protein: CASSLWSIAGGSDTQYF
CDR3 DNA: TGTGCCAGCAGTTTATGGTCTATAGCGGGAGGGTCAGATACGCAGTATTTT

V gene: TRBV3-1/TRBV3-2
clone size: -
J gene: TRBJ2-1
D gene: TRBD2
CDR3 protein: CASRPSGGAPNEQFF
CDR3 DNA: TGTGCCAGCAGACCTAGCGGGGGGGCCCCCAATGAGCAGTTCTTC

V gene: TRBV7-2
clone size: -
J gene: TRBJ2-1
D gene: TRBD2
CDR3 protein: CASSLVSGRPYNEQFF
CDR3 DNA: TGTGCCAGCAGCTTAGTAAGCGGGAGACCCTACAATGAGCAGTTCTTC

V gene: TRBV6-6
clone size: -
J gene: TRBJ2-7
D gene: -
CDR3 protein: CASSYVGAAAYEQYF
CDR3 DNA: TGTGCCAGCAGTTACGTAGGAGCAGCCGCCTACGAGCAGTACTTC

V gene: TRBV7-3
clone size: -
J gene: TRBJ2-1
D gene: -
CDR3 protein: CASSLGAGLYNEQFF
CDR3 DNA: TGTGCCAGCAGCTTGGGCGCGGGGCTCTACAATGAGCAGTTCTTC

V gene: TRBV28
clone size: -
J gene: TRBJ2-5
D gene: -
CDR3 protein: CASSLWIVQGKETQYF
CDR3 DNA: TGTGCCAGCAGTCTCTGGATTGTGCAGGGTAAAGAGACCCAGTACTTC

V gene: TRBV3-1/TRBV3-2
clone size: -
J gene: TRBJ2-1
D gene: -
CDR3 protein: CPAKTPLREHYNEQFF
CDR3 DNA: TGTCCGGCCAAGACCCCTTTGAGGGAGCACTACAATGAGCAGTTCTTC

V gene: TRBV5-4
clone size: -
J gene: TRBJ1-3
D gene: -
CDR3 protein: CASSLAPLTGPGNTIYF
CDR3 DNA: TGTGCCAGCAGCTTGGCTCCATTGACAGGACCTGGAAACACCATATATTTT

V gene: TRBV30
clone size: -
J gene: TRBJ1-6
D gene: -
CDR3 protein: CAWSAPPGRSNSPLHF
CDR3 DNA: TGTGCCTGGAGTGCCCCCCCCGGGAGGAGTAATTCACCCCTCCACTTT

V gene: TRBV27
clone size: once
J gene: TRBJ1-6
D gene: TRBD1
CDR3 protein: CASSRTGPNSPLHF
CDR3 DNA: TGTGCCAGCAGCCGGACAGGACCGAATTCACCCCTCCACTTT

V gene: TRBV5-1
clone size: -
J gene: TRBJ1-1
D gene: -
CDR3 protein: CASIRAPGGETEAFF
CDR3 DNA: TGCGCCAGCATCCGGGCTCCCGGAGGGGAAACTGAAGCTTTCTTT

V gene: TRBV9
clone size: -
J gene: TRBJ2-5
D gene: -
CDR3 protein: CASSVGGQLQETQYF
CDR3 DNA: TGTGCCAGCAGCGTAGGGGGACAACTACAAGAGACCCAGTACTTC

V gene: TRBV11-2
clone size: -
J gene: TRBJ2-3
D gene: TRBD2
CDR3 protein: CASSEGLAGGPLKDTQYF
CDR3 DNA: TGTGCCAGCAGCGAGGGACTAGCGGGGGGGCCGCTGAAAGATACGCAGTATTTT

V gene: TRBV6-1
clone size: -
J gene: TRBJ1-2
D gene: -
CDR3 protein: CASSDFGLDGGSNYGYTF
CDR3 DNA: TGTGCCAGCAGTGATTTTGGGCTCGACGGAGGCTCCAACTATGGCTACACCTTC

V gene: TRBV28
clone size: -
J gene: TRBJ1-2
D gene: -
CDR3 protein: CASSSRRGDSLYGYTF
CDR3 DNA: TGTGCCAGCAGTTCCCGCCGAGGCGACAGTCTCTATGGCTACACCTTC

V gene: TRBV28
clone size: -
J gene: TRBJ2-1
D gene: -
CDR3 protein: CASSFKPWRDRISYNEQFF
CDR3 DNA: TGTGCCAGCAGTTTTAAGCCTTGGAGGGACAGAATCTCCTACAATGAGCAGTTCTTC

V gene: TRBV21-1
clone size: once
J gene: TRBJ1-6
D gene: -
CDR3 protein: CASSTGSNSPLHF
CDR3 DNA: TGTGCCAGCAGCACCGGGTCAAATTCACCCCTCCACTTT

V gene: TRBV20-1
clone size: -
J gene: TRBJ2-2
D gene: -
CDR3 protein: CSASEGAGTGELFF
CDR3 DNA: TGCAGTGCTAGTGAGGGCGCGGGCACCGGGGAGCTGTTTTTT

V gene: TRBV4-2
clone size: -
J gene: TRBJ1-6
D gene: -
CDR3 protein: CASSQDRVDYNSPLHF
CDR3 DNA: TGTGCCAGCAGCCAAGATCGGGTCGATTATAATTCACCCCTCCACTTT

V gene: TRBV10-3
clone size: -
J gene: TRBJ1-5
D gene: -
CDR3 protein: CAIRATGKQPQHF
CDR3 DNA: TGTGCCATCAGAGCTACAGGAAAGCAGCCCCAGCATTTT

V gene: TRBV28
clone size: -
J gene: TRBJ1-5
D gene: TRBD1
CDR3 protein: CASSLDPGQGHSNQPQHF
CDR3 DNA: TGTGCCAGCAGTTTAGACCCAGGACAGGGACATAGCAATCAGCCCCAGCATTTT

V gene: TRBV12-3/TRBV12-4
clone size: -
J gene: TRBJ1-1
D gene: -
CDR3 protein: CASSLGAQGKAFF
CDR3 DNA: TGTGCCAGCAGTTTAGGAGCGCAGGGAAAAGCTTTCTTT

V gene: TRBV19
clone size: -
J gene: TRBJ2-3
D gene: -
CDR3 protein: CASSLAAGDTQYF
CDR3 DNA: TGTGCCAGTAGTCTCGCGGCCGGGGATACGCAGTATTTT

V gene: TRBV5-1
clone size: -
J gene: TRBJ1-2
D gene: -
CDR3 protein: CASSLGYRTDGYTF
CDR3 DNA: TGCGCCAGCAGCTTGGGTTACCGGACAGATGGCTACACCTTC

V gene: TRBV7-8
clone size: few
J gene: TRBJ1-2
D gene: -
CDR3 protein: CASSLRGIYGYTF
CDR3 DNA: TGTGCCAGCAGCTTAAGAGGGATCTATGGCTACACCTTC

V gene: TRBV5-1
clone size: -
J gene: TRBJ2-7
D gene: -
CDR3 protein: CASHRLGDSSYEQYF
CDR3 DNA: TGCGCCAGCCACCGTCTAGGGGATAGCTCCTACGAGCAGTACTTC

V gene: TRBV18
clone size: -
J gene: TRBJ2-3
D gene: -
CDR3 protein: CASSPPVASDTQYF
CDR3 DNA: TGTGCCAGCTCACCCCCGGTAGCATCAGATACGCAGTATTTT

V gene: TRBV30
clone size: few
J gene: TRBJ1-1
D gene: TRBD1
CDR3 protein: CAWGGTGETFF
CDR3 DNA: TGTGCCTGGGGCGGGACAGGGGAAACTTTCTTT

V gene: TRBV28
clone size: -
J gene: TRBJ1-1
D gene: TRBD1
CDR3 protein: CASSLDLQGKGNTEAFF
CDR3 DNA: TGTGCCAGCAGTTTAGACTTACAGGGGAAGGGGAACACTGAAGCTTTCTTT

V gene: TRBV5-4
clone size: -
J gene: TRBJ2-2
D gene: -
CDR3 protein: CASSRPTGTNTGELFF
CDR3 DNA: TGTGCCAGCAGCAGACCGACAGGAACGAACACCGGGGAGCTGTTTTTT

V gene: TRBV4-1
clone size: -
J gene: TRBJ2-1
D gene: TRBD2
CDR3 protein: CASSSSGGRAYNEQFF
CDR3 DNA: TGCGCCAGCAGCTCGAGCGGGGGGAGAGCCTACAATGAGCAGTTCTTC